These 27 T cell receptor beta chains originate from one sample sequenced in a study of human T cells and chemical hapten exposure. TCRdb independently ran MiXCR on the 5' RACE reads; one entry per CDR3 protein. The table includes roughly 82,000 distinct CDR3 sequences, 15% detected once. The total RNA was obtained from whole blood that was not fractionated. The origin of the receptors is a female donor in good health.

The rearrangement joins TRBV6-5 to TRBJ2-3; D unclear. CDR1 MNHEY and CDR2 SVGAGI come from the germline V gene. The CDR3 runs 13 residues. The germline V and J ends were trimmed by 5 bases and 5 bases, with 11 bases remaining between them. The CDR3 DNA reads TGTGCCAGCAGTCCCCGACCCGAAGATACGCAGTATTTT. Translated, it gives CASSPRPEDTQYF.

The V call is TRBV27, the J call TRBJ1-5; D perhaps matches TRBD1 (5 bases). The CDR3 consists of 15 residues. The ends were cut back, 4 bases at V and 7 bases at J, with 17 bases in the middle. Germline V CDR1 and CDR2: MNHEY, SMNVEV (reference sequence). CDR3 protein: CASSSQVGVWQPQHF. As DNA, the CDR3 is TGTGCCAGCAGTTCCCAAGTAGGGGTGTGGCAGCCCCAGCATTTT.

This clonotype was seen ten or more times. This chain's CDR3 is CASRAAEGRGGYTF. CDR3 coding DNA: TGCGCCAGCAGGGCCGCGGAGGGGCGAGGAGGCTACACCTTC. The V and J genes are TRBV5-1 and TRBJ1-2; D perhaps matches TRBD1 (5 bases). The V gene lost 5 bases and the J gene lost 8 bases, with 19 bases spanning the gap. CDR1 SGHRS and CDR2 YFSETQ come from the germline V gene. The CDR3 length is 14 residues. Supplemented by reference TRBV5-1 and TRBJ1-2, the full variable domain reads KAGVTQTPRYLIKTRGQQVTLSCSPISGHRSVSWYQQTPGQGLQFLFEYFSETQRNKGNFPGRFSGRQFSNSRSEMNVSTLELGDSALYLCASRAAEGRGGYTFGSGTRLTVV.

Only a few counts were recorded for this clonotype. The V and J genes are TRBV5-4 and TRBJ2-1, with 7 bases identical to TRBD2. V was clipped by 7 bases and J by 4 bases; unmatched bases: 20. Germline-derived CDR1 and CDR2 are SGHNT and YYREEE (reference sequence). The CDR3 has 18 residues. DNA of the CDR3: TGTGCCAGCGGAAACCCGTTCACCAAGCGGGGTCTATACAATGAGCAGTTCTTC. This encodes CASGNPFTKRGLYNEQFF.

In its sample, this clonotype was seen many times. V is TRBV12-3 or TRBV12-4 and J is TRBJ2-5; 7 bases agree with TRBD2. The CDR3 totals 15 residues. V lost 3 bases to trimming and J lost 0 bases; unmatched junction nucleotides: 4. CDR3 nucleotides: TGTGCCAGCAGTTTTGGGGACTACAACCAAGAGACCCAGTACTTC. It codes for CASSFGDYNQETQYF.

This clonotype was picked up a small number of times. V usage is TRBV3-1 and J usage is TRBJ2-3; D is unresolved. CDR3 length: 15 residues. The ends were cut back, 1 base at V and 2 bases at J, with 10 bases in the middle. Germline assignment: CDR1 LGHDT and CDR2 YNNKEL (reference sequence). The CDR3: CASSQGGRYTDTQYF. CDR3 sequence (DNA): TGTGCCAGCAGCCAAGGGGGTCGTTACACAGATACGCAGTATTTT.

The chain couples TRBV28 to TRBJ1-1; no clear D gene. This CDR3 spans 12 amino acids. Germline V CDR1 and CDR2: MDHEN, SYDVKM. Trimming left V 8 bases short and J 1 base short, with 8 bases between. As DNA, the CDR3 is TGTGCCAGCGGTTCTAAGAACACTGAAGCTTTCTTT. As protein: CASGSKNTEAFF.

The rearrangement uses TRBV5-1 and TRBJ2-5; no reliable D call. From germline, CDR1 is SGHRS and CDR2 YFSETQ. V lost 3 bases and J lost 0, with 12 bases in between. This CDR3 spans 15 amino acids. In DNA form, the CDR3 reads TGCGCCAGCAGCTCGGAGACTGAGTACCAAGAGACCCAGTACTTC. It codes for CASSSETEYQETQYF.

The J gene is TRBJ2-1, the V gene TRBV6-7, with TRBD2 matching over 8 bases. TRBV6-7 is filed as an ORF, its function uncertain. CDR3 length: 16 amino acids. V dropped 0 bases and J dropped 8; count of bases not matched to a gene: 9. The CDR3 sequence: CASSYSKRGLVDEQFF. CDR3 in DNA: TGTGCCAGCAGTTACTCGAAGAGGGGACTAGTGGATGAGCAGTTCTTC.

The chain uses TRBV28 and TRBJ2-1; possibly TRBD2 for D (5 bases). The CDR3 runs to 10 residues. V gave up 8 bases and J gave up 7 bases, with 6 bases separating them. Germline CDR1 reads MDHEN; CDR2 reads SYDVKM. The CDR3 loop reads CASGRNEQFF. In DNA, the CDR3 is TGTGCCAGCGGGAGAAATGAGCAGTTCTTC.

This clonotype has only a few counts. This chain's CDR3 is CSALGRGRSSEQFF. The CDR3 DNA reads TGCAGTGCCCTAGGAAGGGGCCGGTCAAGTGAGCAGTTCTTC. The chain joins TRBV20-1 to TRBJ2-1; the D gene is possibly TRBD1 (5 bases). CDR3 length equals 14 residues. Germline assignment: CDR1 DFQATT and CDR2 SNEGSKA (reference sequence). Trimming removed 6 bases from V and 9 bases from J, with 21 bases in between.

This clonotype has more than one count but fewer than ten. This rearrangement joins TRBV18 to TRBJ1-4, with D possibly TRBD1 on 5 matching bases. The V end was cut by 2 bases, the J end by 0 bases, with 10 bases between. Germline CDR1 is KGHSH and CDR2 is LQKENI. This CDR3 is 16 amino acids long. The CDR3 spells CASSPGGSATNEKLFF. In nucleotides, the CDR3 is TGTGCCAGCTCACCAGGGGGAAGTGCAACTAATGAAAAACTGTTTTTT.

This clonotype was counted a few times. The chain links TRBV19 to TRBJ2-1; TRBD2 matches at 7 bases. The germline CDR1 and CDR2 sequences are LNHDA and SQIVND (reference sequence). V trimming: 9 bases; J trimming: 6 bases; junction bases outside the gene matches: 14. This CDR3 spans 15 amino acids. CDR3 coding DNA: TGTGCCAGCCTCGGGATGGGCGGGGGATCCAATGAGCAGTTCTTC. Protein product: CASLGMGGGSNEQFF.

This clonotype was detected only a few times. The DNA for the CDR3 is TGTGCCAGCAGCATCACATCGGGGTGGACTGAAGCTTTCTTT. Translating it yields CASSITSGWTEAFF. The chain uses TRBV28 and TRBJ1-1; the D is unclear. The CDR3 is 14 residues long. The germline gives CDR1 MDHEN, CDR2 SYDVKM. Trimming took off 6 bases at V and 5 bases at J, with 16 bases between the two ends.

This clonotype was detected a few times. The rearrangement joins TRBV5-1 to TRBJ2-7; perhaps D is TRBD1 or TRBD2 (5 bases each). Germline CDR1 reads SGHRS; CDR2 reads YFSETQ. Trimming removed 1 base at V and 7 bases at J, with 18 bases between. There are 15 residues in the CDR3. The CDR3 DNA follows: TGCGCCAGCAGCTTGATCCGGGGCGGGTCTGATGAGCAGTACTTC. Translation: CASSLIRGGSDEQYF.

This clonotype turned up a few times. The chain has TRBV5-1 and TRBJ2-3, with 7 bases aligning to TRBD2. CDR1 is SGHRS and CDR2 is YFSETQ in the germline V gene. Trimming removed 1 base from V and 1 base from J; junction bases left unmatched: 3. The CDR3 has 15 residues. The CDR3 coding sequence is TGCGCCAGCAGCTTGTTGGGAGGGGGCACAGATACGCAGTATTTT. Translated, it gives CASSLLGGGTDTQYF.

This chain uses TRBV5-1 with TRBJ1-1, with no clear D. The CDR3 totals 15 residues. V was pared by 0 bases and J by 0 bases, with 9 bases between. The germline V gene encodes CDR1 SGHRS and CDR2 YFSETQ. The CDR3 is CASSLDGPLNTEAFF. CDR3 nucleotides: TGCGCCAGCAGCTTGGACGGGCCACTGAACACTGAAGCTTTCTTT.

The genes are TRBV7-9 and TRBJ2-5; 15 bases line up with TRBD2. V dropped 5 bases and J dropped 3; count of bases not matched to a gene: 7. Germline lookup yields CDR1 SEHNR and CDR2 FQNEAQ (reference sequence). The CDR3 length is 17 residues. The CDR3 sequence: CASSRGLAGGPEETQYF. CDR3 in DNA: TGTGCCAGCAGCCGTGGACTAGCGGGGGGGCCAGAAGAGACCCAGTACTTC.

Notes on this clonotype: Compared with germline, one end of the junction differs, possibly owing to a read error. The chain uses TRBV12-3 or TRBV12-4 and TRBJ1-1, with a tentative D call TRBD1 (5 bases). The length of the CDR3 is 13 residues. The CDR3, as DNA: TGTGCCAGCAGCTTAGGGGTGAACACTGAAGCTTTCTTT. Translation: CASSLGVNTEAFF.

This clonotype was seen ten or more times. This chain uses TRBV6-5 with TRBJ1-5, with 8 bases lining up with TRBD1. The CDR3 extends over 15 amino acids. Losses at the gene ends were 5 bases for V and 6 bases for J; bases not matched to a gene: 9. CDR1 and CDR2 (germline): MNHEY, SVGAGI. The CDR3 spells CASSTGTGASQPQHF. The DNA for the CDR3 is TGTGCCAGCAGTACCGGGACAGGCGCAAGTCAGCCCCAGCATTTT.

The DNA for the CDR3 is TGTGCCAGCAGTTTGGGTACTCAGCCCCAGCATTTT. Translating it yields CASSLGTQPQHF. The gene calls are TRBV28 and TRBJ1-5; no clear D gene. V was pared by 3 bases and J by 6 bases, with 6 bases between. There are 12 residues in the CDR3. Looked up from germline, CDR1 is MDHEN and CDR2 is SYDVKM.

J is TRBJ1-4 and V is TRBV29-1; the D gene is possibly TRBD1 (6 bases). From germline, CDR1 is SQVTM and CDR2 ANQGSEA. Trimming took 4 bases from V and 3 from J, leaving 12 bases between them. The CDR3 sequence is 14 residues long. CDR3: CSVGQGTANEKLFF. In DNA form, the CDR3 reads TGCAGCGTTGGTCAGGGGACGGCTAATGAAAAACTGTTTTTT. Full variable domain (outside the CDR3, taken from reference TRBV29-1 and TRBJ1-4): SAVISQKPSRDICQRGTSLTIQCQVDSQVTMMFWYRQQPGQSLTLIATANQGSEATYESGFVIDKFPISRPNLTFSTLTVSNMSPEDSSIYLCSVGQGTANEKLFFGSGTQLSVL.

The rearrangement uses TRBV20-1 and TRBJ1-1; D remains unclear. The CDR3 totals 13 residues. The V end was cut by 6 bases, the J end by 1 base, with 12 bases between. CDR1 DFQATT and CDR2 SNEGSKA come from the germline V gene (reference sequence). CDR3 region: CSAAPGWNTEAFF. For the CDR3, the DNA is TGCAGTGCCGCCCCCGGGTGGAACACTGAAGCTTTCTTT.

This clonotype was detected ten times or more. The V call is TRBV7-2, the J call TRBJ1-5, with D uncertain. Looked up from germline, CDR1 is SGHTA and CDR2 is FQGNSA. Trimming cost V 2 bases and J 5 bases, with 10 bases left between them. The CDR3 is made up of 14 amino acids. In DNA form, the CDR3 reads TGTGCCAGCAGCTTAATCAGCGGGGATCAGCCCCAGCATTTT. Amino acids: CASSLISGDQPQHF.

The V gene is TRBV18, the J gene TRBJ2-1; D unclear. The CDR3 is 17 amino acids. Germline CDR1 KGHSH, CDR2 LQKENI. V was clipped by 0 bases and J by 1 base, with 13 bases between them. The CDR3 sequence: CASSPPMTDESYNEQFF. The CDR3, as DNA: TGTGCCAGCTCACCACCGATGACGGACGAATCCTACAATGAGCAGTTCTTC.

The chain joins TRBV7-9 to TRBJ1-1; a possible D gene is TRBD1 (5 bases). CDR3 length: 12 amino acids. The germline CDR1 and CDR2 sequences are SEHNR and FQNEAQ (reference sequence). Between the trimmed V and J ends, which lost 8 bases and 1 base, there was a span of 8 bases. DNA for the CDR3: TGTGCCAGCCATGGACAGAACACTGAAGCTTTCTTT. Its translation: CASHGQNTEAFF.

This rearrangement joins TRBV6-5 to TRBJ2-3, with D hard to call. The CDR3 runs 14 residues. The germline gives CDR1 MNHEY, CDR2 SVGAGI. V lost 5 bases to trimming and J lost 4 bases, with 13 bases between them. As DNA, the CDR3 is TGTGCCAGCAGTAAGCAGGTCGAGGCAGATACGCAGTATTTT. Amino acid sequence: CASSKQVEADTQYF.